These 7 T cell receptor beta chains were all obtained from the same sample, sequenced in a study of cytomegalovirus exposure and HLA in healthy donors. PCR used 60 Vbeta primers and 13 Jbeta primers. This table comes from immunoSEQ multiplex PCR, and its TCRdb copy is limited to in-frame clones, with some not included. This repertoire includes 150,000 or so clones. The sequenced sample consisted of PBMCs. The receptors originated from a woman aged 55-75 years in good health and CMV-seronegative.

V gene TRBV6-5 combines with J gene TRBJ2-5; D gene ambiguous. The DNA end favors TRBJ2-7, so the J call may be wrong. The CDR3 sequence is 11 residues long. Per germline, CDR1 MNHEY and CDR2 SVGAGI. The CDR3 bases are TGTGCCAGCAGGAGTCCCTACGAGCAGTACTTC. Protein sequence: CASRSPYEQYF.

J is TRBJ2-7 and V is TRBV6-4; D is uncertain. The CDR3 contains 14 residues. The V end was cut by 7 bases, the J end by 3 bases, with 16 bases between. Germline CDR1 reads MRHNA; CDR2 reads SNTAGT. The CDR3 bases are TGTGCCAGCACCCCCGCGAAAAGAGGCTACGAGCAGTACTTC. Its protein product is CASTPAKRGYEQYF.

The chain joins TRBV28 to TRBJ2-5, with TRBD1 as a possible D gene (6 bases). V was trimmed by 5 bases and J by 7 bases, leaving 11 bases between them. Germline V gene sequence: CDR1 MDHEN, CDR2 SYDVKM. The CDR3 is made up of 12 amino acids. For the CDR3, the DNA is TGTGCCAGCAGTGGCCTAGGGGGGACCCAGTACTTC. Protein: CASSGLGGTQYF.

The V gene is TRBV2, the J gene TRBJ2-1, with D perhaps matching TRBD1 (5 bases). Trimming stripped 6 bases from V and 3 bases from J, with 6 bases between. The CDR3 sequence is 12 residues long. Germline loops: CDR1 SNHLY, CDR2 FYNNEI. CDR3 sequence: CASSDSYNEQFF. The CDR3 region has the DNA TGTGCCAGCAGCGACAGCTACAATGAGCAGTTCTTC.

This chain links TRBV18 with TRBJ2-5, with TRBD1 as a possible D gene (7 bases). CDR1 is KGHSH, CDR2 LQKENI, per germline. This CDR3 has 15 amino acids. V gave up 3 bases and J gave up 2 bases, with 13 bases separating them. The CDR3 DNA reads as TGTGCCAGCTCACCCCAGGGGGGTAGACAAGAGACCCAGTACTTC. Translating it yields CASSPQGGRQETQYF.

This clone registers medium-sized by frequency. This rearrangement joins TRBV2 to TRBJ1-4, with TRBD1 matching over 7 bases. The germline V gene encodes CDR1 SNHLY and CDR2 FYNNEI. The CDR3 is 14 residues long. J lost 8 bases, V lost 2 bases, and 5 bases had no gene match. For the CDR3, the DNA is TGTGCCAGCAGTGAAAAAAGGGGGCGAGAAAAACTGTTTTTT. Amino acid sequence: CASSEKRGREKLFF. Looking up the rest from reference TRBV2 and TRBJ1-4 gives the full variable domain: EPEVTQTPSHQVTQMGQEVILRCVPISNHLYFYWYRQILGQKVEFLVSFYNNEISEKSEIFDDQFSVERPDGSNFTLKIRSTKLEDSAMYFCASSEKRGREKLFFGSGTQLSVL.

The V gene is TRBV7-2, the J gene TRBJ1-6; D is unresolved. V lost 2 bases and J 10 bases, leaving 6 bases between the germline ends. The CDR3 covers 12 residues. Germline CDR1 reads SGHTA; CDR2 reads FQGNSA. The CDR3 spells CASSLLRSPLHF. Here the CDR3 DNA reads TGTGCCAGCAGCTTATTGAGGTCACCCCTCCACTTT.